This T cell receptor beta chain was documented in a study of Ad26.COV2.S vaccination and SARS-CoV-2 variants. At the level of the study: Among those in the COV1001 Ad26.COV2.S trial arm was the donor. Each vaccinee took Ad26.COV2.S intramuscularly, once or twice 56 days apart. Study observations and caveats: Spike-specific TCR breadth was greater in vaccine than placebo recipients. Across vaccine and placebo recipients, the breadth of non-spike TCRs was similar.

Measured with immunoSEQ multiplex PCR; TCRdb has only the in-frame clones, and not every one. The sample lists about 350,000 clones, around 89% occurring once. Note on this clone: What it binds is unknown.

Noted treatment: roughly 19 received Ad26.COV2.S at low or high dose, single or two shots; about five received placebo; per-sample allocation not given. Sampling happened 63 days after the first vaccine or placebo injection. With 5 bases removed from V and 2 bases from J, the gap between germline ends came to 7 bases. Germline-derived CDR1 and CDR2 are SNHLY and FYNNEI. The CDR3 totals 13 residues. This TCR came from a person between 18 and 60 years old who received the Ad26.COV2.S COVID-19 vaccine or a placebo. This chain joins TRBV2 and TRBJ1-5, with D perhaps TRBD1 (6 bases). The sequencing here drew on peripheral blood, taken in a trial of Ad26.COV2.S vaccine versus placebo. The DNA of the CDR3 is TGTGCCAGCAGTCAGGGGCGCAATCAGCCCCAGCATTTT. Its translation is CASSQGRNQPQHF.